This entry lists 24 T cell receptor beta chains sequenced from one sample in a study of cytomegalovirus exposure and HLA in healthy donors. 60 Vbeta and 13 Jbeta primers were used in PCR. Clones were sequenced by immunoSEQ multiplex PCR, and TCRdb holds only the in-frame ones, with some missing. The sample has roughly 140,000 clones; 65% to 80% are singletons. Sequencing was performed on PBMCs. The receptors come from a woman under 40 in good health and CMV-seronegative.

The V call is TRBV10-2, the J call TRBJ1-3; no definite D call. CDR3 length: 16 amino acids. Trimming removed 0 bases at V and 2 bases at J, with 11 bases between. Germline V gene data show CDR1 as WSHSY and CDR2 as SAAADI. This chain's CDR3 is CASSESISGAGNTIYF. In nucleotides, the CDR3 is TGCGCCAGCAGTGAGTCGATATCCGGGGCTGGAAACACCATATATTTT.

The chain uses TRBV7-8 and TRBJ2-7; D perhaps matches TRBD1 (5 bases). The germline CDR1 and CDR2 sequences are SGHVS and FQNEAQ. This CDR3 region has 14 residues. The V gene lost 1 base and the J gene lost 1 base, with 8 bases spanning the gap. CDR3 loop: CASSLVSGSYEQYV. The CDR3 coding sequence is TGTGCCAGCAGCTTAGTTTCAGGGTCCTACGAGCAGTACGTC.

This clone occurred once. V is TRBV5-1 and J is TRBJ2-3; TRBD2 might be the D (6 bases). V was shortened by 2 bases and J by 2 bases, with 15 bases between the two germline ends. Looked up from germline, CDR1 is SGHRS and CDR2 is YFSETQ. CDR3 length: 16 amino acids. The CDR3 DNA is TGCGCCAGCAGCTTTGGAACTAGCAGGCCCACAGATACGCAGTATTTT. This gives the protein CASSFGTSRPTDTQYF.

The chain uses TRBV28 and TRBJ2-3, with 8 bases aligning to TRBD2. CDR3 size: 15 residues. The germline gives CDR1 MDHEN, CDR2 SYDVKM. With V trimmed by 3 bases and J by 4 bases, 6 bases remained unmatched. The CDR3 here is CASSFEREWSDTQYF. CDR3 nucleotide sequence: TGTGCCAGCAGTTTCGAGCGGGAGTGGTCAGATACGCAGTATTTT. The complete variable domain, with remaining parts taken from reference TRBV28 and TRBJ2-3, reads DVKVTQSSRYLVKRTGEKVFLECVQDMDHENMFWYRQDPGLGLRLIYFSYDVKMKEKGDIPEGYSVSREKKERFSLILESASTNQTSMYLCASSFEREWSDTQYFGPGTRLTVL.

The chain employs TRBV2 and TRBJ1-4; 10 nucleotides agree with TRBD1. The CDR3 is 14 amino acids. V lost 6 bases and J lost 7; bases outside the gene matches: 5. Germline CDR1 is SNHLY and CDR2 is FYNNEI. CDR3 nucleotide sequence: TGTGCCAGCAGCGGGACAGGGGAGGTTGAAAAACTGTTTTTT. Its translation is CASSGTGEVEKLFF.

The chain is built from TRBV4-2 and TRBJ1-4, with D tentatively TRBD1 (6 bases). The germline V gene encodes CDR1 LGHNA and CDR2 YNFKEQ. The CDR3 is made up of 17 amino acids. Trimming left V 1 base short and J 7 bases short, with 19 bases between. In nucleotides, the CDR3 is TGTGCCAGCAGCCAAGCCTCGGTACGGGGGGCAGGTGAAAAACTGTTTTTT. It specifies CASSQASVRGAGEKLFF.

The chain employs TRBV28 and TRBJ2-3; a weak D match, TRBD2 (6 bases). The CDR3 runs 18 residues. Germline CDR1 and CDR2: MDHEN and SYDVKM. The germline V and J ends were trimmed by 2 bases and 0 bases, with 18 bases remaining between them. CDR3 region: CASSLMGLGGESTDTQYF. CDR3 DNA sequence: TGTGCCAGCAGTTTAATGGGGTTAGGCGGGGAAAGCACAGATACGCAGTATTTT.

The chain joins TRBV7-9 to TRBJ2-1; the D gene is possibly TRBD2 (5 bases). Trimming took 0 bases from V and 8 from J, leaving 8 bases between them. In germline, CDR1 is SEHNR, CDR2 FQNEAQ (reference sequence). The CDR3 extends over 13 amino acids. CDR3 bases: TGTGCCAGCAGCTTAGCTCTAGCTGATGAGCAGTTCTTC. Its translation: CASSLALADEQFF.

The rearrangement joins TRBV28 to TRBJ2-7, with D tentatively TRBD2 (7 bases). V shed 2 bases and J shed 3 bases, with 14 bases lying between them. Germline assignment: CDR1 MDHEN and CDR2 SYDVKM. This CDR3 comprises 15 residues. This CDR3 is CASSLGGGGHYEQYF. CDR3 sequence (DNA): TGTGCCAGCAGTTTAGGGGGCGGGGGCCACTACGAGCAGTACTTC.

CDR3 DNA sequence: TGTGCCAGCAGCTTGTTACAGGGGGAGACTGAAGCTTTCTTT. It translates to CASSLLQGETEAFF. The V call is TRBV7-9, the J call TRBJ1-1; 8 nucleotides agree with TRBD1. V trimming: 3 bases; J trimming: 5 bases; junction bases outside the gene matches: 5. Germline lookup yields CDR1 SEHNR and CDR2 FQNEAQ (reference sequence). The CDR3 loop spans 14 amino acids. The whole variable domain, filled in from reference TRBV7-9 and TRBJ1-1, reads DTGVSQNPRHKITKRGQNVTFRCDPISEHNRLYWYRQTLGQGPEFLTYFQNEAQLEKSRLLSDRFSAERPKGSFSTLEIQRTEQGDSAMYLCASSLLQGETEAFFGQGTRLTVV.

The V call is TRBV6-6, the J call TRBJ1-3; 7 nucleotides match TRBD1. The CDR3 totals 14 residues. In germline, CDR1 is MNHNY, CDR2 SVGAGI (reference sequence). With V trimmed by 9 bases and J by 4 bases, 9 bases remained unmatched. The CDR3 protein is CASTGVSAGNTIYF. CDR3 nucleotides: TGTGCCAGTACAGGGGTCTCCGCGGGAAACACCATATATTTT.

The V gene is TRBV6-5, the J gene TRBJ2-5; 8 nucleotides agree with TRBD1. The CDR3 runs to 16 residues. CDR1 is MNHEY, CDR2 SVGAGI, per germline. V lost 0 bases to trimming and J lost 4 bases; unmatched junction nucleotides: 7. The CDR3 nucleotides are TGTGCCAGCAGTTACTCGGGCAGGGGGCTGGGAGAGACCCAGTACTTC. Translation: CASSYSGRGLGETQYF.

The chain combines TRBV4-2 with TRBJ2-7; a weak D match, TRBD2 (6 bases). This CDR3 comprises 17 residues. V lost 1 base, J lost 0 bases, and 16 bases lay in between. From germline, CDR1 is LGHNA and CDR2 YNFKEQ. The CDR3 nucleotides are TGTGCCAGCAGCCAAGGTATAGTCGGAGGGAGCTCCTACGAGCAGTACTTC. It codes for CASSQGIVGGSSYEQYF.

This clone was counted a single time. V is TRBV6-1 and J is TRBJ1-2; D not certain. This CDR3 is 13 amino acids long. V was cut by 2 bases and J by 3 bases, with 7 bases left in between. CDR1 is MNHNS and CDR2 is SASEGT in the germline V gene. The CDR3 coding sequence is TGTGCCAGCAGTGAAAGCGCGGACTATGGCTACACCTTC. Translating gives CASSESADYGYTF.

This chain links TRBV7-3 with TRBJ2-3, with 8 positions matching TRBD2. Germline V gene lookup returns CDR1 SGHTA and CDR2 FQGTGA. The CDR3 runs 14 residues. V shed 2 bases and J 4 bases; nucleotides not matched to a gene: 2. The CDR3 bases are TGTGCCAGCAGCTTAGGACTAGCCCCAGATACGCAGTATTTT. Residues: CASSLGLAPDTQYF.

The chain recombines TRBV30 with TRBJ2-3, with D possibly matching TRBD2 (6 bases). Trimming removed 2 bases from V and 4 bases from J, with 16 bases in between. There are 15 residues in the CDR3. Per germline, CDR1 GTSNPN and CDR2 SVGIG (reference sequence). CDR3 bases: TGTGCCTGGAGTCTAGGGGCGGGAAGGGCAGATACGCAGTATTTT. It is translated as CAWSLGAGRADTQYF.

CDR3 sequence reads: CASSPRTSEDEQFF. In DNA form, the CDR3 reads TGTGCCAGCTCACCACGGACTAGCGAAGATGAGCAGTTCTTC. The chain carries TRBV18 and TRBJ2-1; 9 nucleotides agree with TRBD2. The CDR3 loop spans 14 amino acids. Germline V lookup: CDR1 KGHSH, CDR2 LQKENI. Trimming cost V 1 base and J 8 bases; bases outside gene matches: 3. The whole variable domain, remainder taken from reference TRBV18 and TRBJ2-1, is NAGVMQNPRHLVRRRGQEARLRCSPMKGHSHVYWYRQLPEEGLKFMVYLQKENIIDESGMPKERFSAEFPKEGPSILRIQQVVRGDSAAYFCASSPRTSEDEQFFGPGTRLTVL.

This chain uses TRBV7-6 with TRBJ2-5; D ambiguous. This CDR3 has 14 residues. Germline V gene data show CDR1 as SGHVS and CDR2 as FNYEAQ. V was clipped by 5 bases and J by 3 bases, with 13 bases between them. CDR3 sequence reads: CASSARSSEETQYF. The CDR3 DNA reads TGTGCCAGCAGCGCCCGTTCTAGTGAAGAGACCCAGTACTTC.

The CDR3 region is CASSLGQGNTGELFF. The CDR3 region has the DNA TGTGCCAGCAGCTTGGGACAGGGTAACACCGGGGAGCTGTTTTTT. J is TRBJ2-2 and V is TRBV11-3; TRBD1 agrees at 9 bases. Germline CDR1 is SGHNT and CDR2 is YENEEA. This CDR3 is built from 15 residues. V lost 3 bases to trimming and J lost 2 bases; unmatched junction nucleotides: 1.

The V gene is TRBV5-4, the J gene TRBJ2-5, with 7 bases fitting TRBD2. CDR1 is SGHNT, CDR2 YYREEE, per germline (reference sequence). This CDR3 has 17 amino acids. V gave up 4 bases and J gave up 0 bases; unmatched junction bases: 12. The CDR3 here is CASSKNQRSGDQETQYF. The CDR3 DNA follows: TGTGCCAGCAGCAAAAATCAGAGGAGCGGGGACCAAGAGACCCAGTACTTC.

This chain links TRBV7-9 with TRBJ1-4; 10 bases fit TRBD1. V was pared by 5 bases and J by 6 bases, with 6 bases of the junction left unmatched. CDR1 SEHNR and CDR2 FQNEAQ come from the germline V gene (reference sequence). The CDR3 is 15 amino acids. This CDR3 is CASSPSGTGDEKLFF. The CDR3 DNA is TGTGCCAGCAGCCCCTCCGGGACAGGGGATGAAAAACTGTTTTTT. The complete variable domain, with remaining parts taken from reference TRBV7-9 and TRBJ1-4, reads DTGVSQNPRHKITKRGQNVTFRCDPISEHNRLYWYRQTLGQGPEFLTYFQNEAQLEKSRLLSDRFSAERPKGSFSTLEIQRTEQGDSAMYLCASSPSGTGDEKLFFGSGTQLSVL.

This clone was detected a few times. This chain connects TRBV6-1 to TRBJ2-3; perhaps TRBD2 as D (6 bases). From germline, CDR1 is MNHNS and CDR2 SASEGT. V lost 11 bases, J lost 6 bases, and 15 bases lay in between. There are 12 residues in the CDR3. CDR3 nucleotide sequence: TGTGCCTCAGGGCGGGACCCTGATACGCAGTATTTT. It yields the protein CASGRDPDTQYF.

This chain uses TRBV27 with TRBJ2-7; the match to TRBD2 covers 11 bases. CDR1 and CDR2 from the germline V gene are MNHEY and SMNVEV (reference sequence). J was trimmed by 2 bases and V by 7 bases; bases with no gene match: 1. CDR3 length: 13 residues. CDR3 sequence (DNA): TGTGCCAGCATGGGACTAGCGGCCTACGAGCAGTACTTC. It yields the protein CASMGLAAYEQYF.

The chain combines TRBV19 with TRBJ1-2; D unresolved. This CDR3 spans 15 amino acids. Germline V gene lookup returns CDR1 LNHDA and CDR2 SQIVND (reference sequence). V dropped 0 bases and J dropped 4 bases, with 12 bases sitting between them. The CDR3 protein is CASSIELRGIYGYTF. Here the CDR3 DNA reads TGTGCCAGTAGTATAGAACTCCGAGGGATCTATGGCTACACCTTC.